Shown below are 10 T cell receptor beta chains from a single sample sequenced in a study of beta chain features in type 1 diabetes. Study-wide results and caveats: All four CD4+ subsets of Type 1 diabetes patients contained TCRB CDR3s that were moderately but significantly shorter.

These receptors' targets are unknown. The sequenced template was cDNA made from the entire isolated RNA. Data came from immunoSEQ multiplex PCR; TCRdb stores just in-frame clones and leaves some out. Here the sample spans about 650,000 clones, around 12% being singletons. Source material: naive CD4+ T cells from blood. These receptors came from a man aged 25 to 40 with type 1 diabetes.

The chain employs TRBV9 and TRBJ1-6; 9 nucleotides line up with TRBD1. V lost 4 bases, J lost 10 bases, and 9 bases stayed unmatched. The CDR3 totals 15 residues. CDR1 and CDR2 from the germline V gene are SGDLS and YYNGEE. The CDR3 protein is CASSTGQGIMSPLHF. The CDR3 DNA is TGTGCCAGCAGCACCGGACAGGGGATTATGTCACCCCTCCACTTT.

This clone occurred a few times. This chain links TRBV29-1 with TRBJ2-3; 11 bases fit TRBD1. Germline V gene lookup returns CDR1 SQVTM and CDR2 ANQGSEA. This CDR3 spans 14 amino acids. V shed 4 bases, J shed 4 bases, and the junction held 4 bases outside the gene matches. CDR3 residues: CSVAGDRGADTQYF. As DNA, the CDR3 is TGCAGCGTTGCCGGGGACAGGGGGGCAGATACGCAGTATTTT.

The genes are TRBV27 and TRBJ2-3, with D maybe TRBD2 (5 bases). The CDR3 runs to 13 residues. The V gene lost 3 bases and the J gene lost 2 bases, with 6 bases spanning the gap. The germline CDR1 and CDR2 sequences are MNHEY and SMNVEV (reference sequence). The CDR3 spells CASSLRATDTQYF. The CDR3 DNA sequence: TGTGCCAGCAGTTTGCGGGCCACAGATACGCAGTATTTT.

The rearrangement joins TRBV7-9 to TRBJ1-6; no firm D call. Trimming pared 1 base from V and 14 bases from J, leaving 12 bases between. The CDR3 is 13 residues long. The germline CDR1 and CDR2 sequences are SEHNR and FQNEAQ (reference sequence). In DNA, the CDR3 is TGTGCCAGCAGCTTAGGGCAGGCTGTAACCCTCCACTTT. Protein product: CASSLGQAVTLHF. The full variable domain, its missing parts supplied by reference TRBV7-9 and TRBJ1-6, is DTGVSQNPRHKITKRGQNVTFRCDPISEHNRLYWYRQTLGQGPEFLTYFQNEAQLEKSRLLSDRFSAERPKGSFSTLEIQRTEQGDSAMYLCASSLGQAVTLHFGNGTRLTVT.

The sample holds a few counts of this clone. The V gene is TRBV28, the J gene TRBJ2-5, with D maybe TRBD2 (6 bases). In germline, CDR1 is MDHEN, CDR2 SYDVKM. This CDR3 is built from 13 residues. Trimming removed 5 bases at V and 2 bases at J, with 9 bases between. The CDR3 spells CASSGGKQETQYF. In nucleotides, the CDR3 is TGTGCCAGCAGTGGAGGGAAACAAGAGACCCAGTACTTC.

The genes are TRBV19 and TRBJ2-1; the match to TRBD1 covers 7 bases. The germline V gene encodes CDR1 LNHDA and CDR2 SQIVND (reference sequence). The length of the CDR3 is 17 residues. V shed 6 bases and J 0 bases; nucleotides not matched to a gene: 11. The CDR3 bases are TGTGCCAGTAGGTCAACCGAGGGGGCTTCCTCCTACAATGAGCAGTTCTTC. Its translation: CASRSTEGASSYNEQFF.

This clone showed up just a few times. The chain has TRBV28 and TRBJ2-2; D ambiguous. Trimming left V 5 bases short and J 1 base short, with 14 bases between. Germline values: CDR1 MDHEN, CDR2 SYDVKM. The CDR3 has 16 residues. In nucleotides, the CDR3 is TGTGCCAGCAGTCTGCCGACACTAATGAACACCGGGGAGCTGTTTTTT. Translated: CASSLPTLMNTGELFF.

This clone was detected many times. J is TRBJ2-1 and V is TRBV5-4; 7 nucleotides align to TRBD1. The CDR3 covers 14 residues. The V gene's germline CDR1 is SGHNT and CDR2 YYREEE (reference sequence). V shed 0 bases and J 5 bases; nucleotides not matched to a gene: 2. The chain's CDR3 is CASSLGDRDNEQFF. CDR3 DNA: TGTGCCAGCAGCTTGGGAGACAGGGACAATGAGCAGTTCTTC.

This clone was seen a few times. The gene calls are TRBV5-4 and TRBJ2-2; 9 nucleotides align to TRBD1. The CDR3 runs 16 residues. The ends lost 4 bases at V and 2 bases at J; junction bases unmatched: 6. Germline V gives CDR1 SGHNT, CDR2 YYREEE (reference sequence). CDR3 sequence reads: CASSAGTGTNTGELFF. CDR3 bases: TGTGCCAGCAGCGCCGGGACAGGGACAAACACCGGGGAGCTGTTTTTT.

This clone has a handful of counts. The J gene is TRBJ2-4, the V gene TRBV29-1; no firm D call. The V end lost 5 bases, the J end lost 7 bases, and 9 bases lay between the germline ends. CDR1 is SQVTM, CDR2 ANQGSEA, per germline. The CDR3 extends over 11 amino acids. The CDR3 DNA follows: TGCAGCGTTTCACGCAACAACATTCAGTACTTC. Translation: CSVSRNNIQYF.